The 32 T cell receptor beta chains given below trace back to one sample, sequenced in a study of T cell changes during pregnancy in multiple sclerosis (dated by TCRdb to the late 2010s). The method behind the library was the immunoSEQ multiplex PCR assay. TCRdb holds this immuneACCESS table with in-frame rearrangements only. Some clones are missing; in checked studies, unresolved V genes explain under half, and the rest has no known cause. For this sample there are 90,000 to 95,000 clones; roughly 90% appear just once. The ten largest clones add up to approximately 0.99% of the sample. Specimen: peripheral blood, collected before pregnancy. These receptors originate from a female donor with multiple sclerosis, enrolled in a pregnancy study.

The chain has TRBV9 and TRBJ2-3; TRBD2 matches at 13 bases. The CDR3 runs 16 residues. V was clipped by 4 bases and J by 6 bases; unmatched bases: 8. Germline V lookup: CDR1 SGDLS, CDR2 YYNGEE. The chain's CDR3 is CASSPRTSGGWDTQYF. DNA for the CDR3: TGTGCCAGCAGCCCACGGACTAGCGGGGGCTGGGATACGCAGTATTTT.

The gene calls are TRBV14 and TRBJ2-6, with 9 nucleotides matching TRBD1. The CDR3 spans 19 residues. CDR1 and CDR2 from the germline V gene are SGHDN and FVKESK. Trimming cost V 0 bases and J 1 base; bases outside gene matches: 7. CDR3 nucleotides: TGTGCCAGCAGCCAAGAATCGCGACAGGGGGGTTCTGGGGCCAACGTCCTGACTTTC. Its protein is CASSQESRQGGSGANVLTF.

The chain carries TRBV4-1 and TRBJ2-4; possible D gene TRBD2, 6 bases. The V gene's germline CDR1 is MGHRA and CDR2 YSYEKL. V lost 1 base and J lost 8, with 15 bases in between. The CDR3 sequence is 15 residues long. This CDR3 is CASSQGKGQRDIQYF. The CDR3 DNA sequence: TGCGCCAGCAGCCAAGGGAAAGGCCAGCGGGACATTCAGTACTTC.

The chain combines TRBV10-3 with TRBJ1-4, with a weak D call TRBD1 (5 bases). Trimming removed 8 bases from V and 11 bases from J, with 21 bases in between. CDR3 length equals 14 residues. CDR1 ENHRY and CDR2 SYGVKD come from the germline V gene. CDR3 protein: CAIGDSSNFRKLFF. The CDR3 DNA reads as TGTGCCATCGGAGACAGCTCTAATTTTCGGAAACTGTTTTTT.

V and J are TRBV2 and TRBJ1-5; no firm D call. Looked up from germline, CDR1 is SNHLY and CDR2 is FYNNEI. CDR3 length: 16 amino acids. The germline V and J ends were trimmed by 6 bases and 4 bases, with 19 bases remaining between them. The CDR3 reads CASSHLVEADNQPQHF. In DNA, the CDR3 is TGTGCCAGCAGCCACCTGGTAGAGGCTGATAATCAGCCCCAGCATTTT.

The chain carries TRBV30 and TRBJ2-2, with 12 bases aligning to TRBD2. Germline assignment: CDR1 GTSNPN and CDR2 SVGIG (reference sequence). Losses at the gene ends were 2 bases for V and 5 bases for J; bases not matched to a gene: 3. The CDR3 extends over 15 amino acids. CDR3 nucleotides: TGTGCCTGGAGTAGACTAGCGGGAGTAACCGGGGAGCTGTTTTTT. This translates into CAWSRLAGVTGELFF.

The chain uses TRBV12-5 and TRBJ1-5; 7 nucleotides match TRBD1. Germline CDR1 and CDR2: LGHNT and FRNRAP. The V and J ends lost 6 bases and 4 bases, in that order; junction bases with no gene match: 6. The CDR3 consists of 14 residues. The CDR3 coding sequence is TGTGCTAGTGGATACCCGGGACAGAATCAGCCCCAGCATTTT. Amino acid sequence: CASGYPGQNQPQHF.

This clone appeared once. The gene calls are TRBV29-1 and TRBJ2-2; TRBD2 might be the D (6 bases). Germline V CDR1 and CDR2: SQVTM, ANQGSEA. Trimming removed 2 bases at V and 1 base at J, with 8 bases between. CDR3 size: 14 residues. The DNA of the CDR3 is TGCAGCGTTGAATTAGCGGAGAACACCGGGGAGCTGTTTTTT. The encoded protein is CSVELAENTGELFF.

This chain links TRBV7-3 with TRBJ2-1; 7 nucleotides match TRBD2. Germline lookup yields CDR1 SGHTA and CDR2 FQGTGA. The CDR3 loop spans 16 amino acids. With V trimmed by 5 bases and J by 7 bases, 14 bases remained unmatched. CDR3 protein: CASSLSIGEGSNEQFF. The DNA for the CDR3 is TGTGCCAGCAGCCTCTCAATTGGGGAGGGCTCTAATGAGCAGTTCTTC.

The chain links TRBV10-2 to TRBJ1-1, with 7 positions matching TRBD1. CDR3 length: 13 residues. The ends lost 6 bases at V and 1 base at J; junction bases unmatched: 2. CDR1 WSHSY and CDR2 SAAADI come from the germline V gene. The CDR3 region is CASRDRSNTEAFF. CDR3 DNA: TGCGCCAGCAGGGACAGGTCGAACACTGAAGCTTTCTTT.

The chain uses TRBV7-9 and TRBJ1-1; D remains unclear. Looked up from germline, CDR1 is SEHNR and CDR2 is FQNEAQ (reference sequence). CDR3 length equals 11 residues. Here the CDR3 DNA reads TGTGCATCACTAGGGCGAGGTGAAGCTTTCTTT. Protein sequence: CASLGRGEAFF.

This chain uses TRBV7-9 with TRBJ2-7; 9 nucleotides align to TRBD2. The CDR3 runs 16 residues. The germline gives CDR1 SEHNR, CDR2 FQNEAQ (reference sequence). The V segment lost 4 bases and the J segment 3 bases; nucleotides outside the gene matches: 10. This CDR3 is CASSYAGTSFFYEQYF. In DNA, the CDR3 is TGTGCCAGCAGCTATGCCGGGACTAGCTTTTTCTACGAGCAGTACTTC.

V is TRBV6-1 and J is TRBJ2-3; 13 bases fit TRBD2. In germline, CDR1 is MNHNS, CDR2 SASEGT. The CDR3 loop spans 14 amino acids. The DNA of the CDR3 is TGTGGGACCAGGACTAGCGGGGGACGAAATACGCAGTATTTT. Translation: CGTRTSGGRNTQYF.

The V and J genes are TRBV27 and TRBJ2-7; D perhaps matches TRBD2 (6 bases). Germline assignment: CDR1 MNHEY and CDR2 SMNVEV (reference sequence). V lost 2 bases and J lost 4, with 15 bases in between. The CDR3 sequence is 15 residues long. Here the CDR3 reads CASSLEGLKVYEQYF. In DNA, the CDR3 is TGTGCCAGCAGTTTAGAAGGACTAAAGGTTTACGAGCAGTACTTC.

The chain couples TRBV7-3 to TRBJ2-7, with TRBD2 matching 11 bases. J was trimmed by 1 base and V by 6 bases; bases with no gene match: 2. This CDR3 spans 14 amino acids. Looked up from germline, CDR1 is SGHTA and CDR2 is FQGTGA. The CDR3 region has the DNA TGTGCCAGCAGTTTAGCGGGAGGGTCCTACGAGCAGTACTTC. It yields the protein CASSLAGGSYEQYF.

This clone was observed once. CDR3 amino acids: CASRSGGAEAFF. Written as DNA, the CDR3 is TGTGCCAGCAGGAGTGGGGGCGCTGAAGCTTTCTTT. The chain is built from TRBV2 and TRBJ1-1; perhaps TRBD1 as D (6 bases). CDR3 length: 12 residues. V shed 6 bases and J shed 6 bases, with 11 bases lying between them. Germline lookup yields CDR1 SNHLY and CDR2 FYNNEI.

The chain couples TRBV7-3 to TRBJ2-1; 16 nucleotides line up with TRBD2. The CDR3 length is 16 residues. The germline V gene encodes CDR1 SGHTA and CDR2 FQGTGA. V lost 3 bases and J lost 9; bases outside the gene matches: 5. CDR3 loop: CASSLGLAGGLGEQFF. CDR3 DNA: TGTGCCAGCAGCTTGGGACTAGCGGGGGGGCTGGGTGAGCAGTTCTTC.

The chain carries TRBV23-1 and TRBJ2-7; no clear D. TRBV23-1 is labeled an ORF, and its function is uncertain. V dropped 1 base and J dropped 1 base, with 14 bases sitting between them. The CDR3 is made up of 16 amino acids. The CDR3 DNA reads TGCGCCAGCAGTCAATTTATGGCGGCTAGGTCCTACGAGCAGTACTTC. It encodes CASSQFMAARSYEQYF.

The V call is TRBV27, the J call TRBJ2-3; D remains unclear. V was clipped by 6 bases and J by 4 bases, with 14 bases between them. Germline V lookup: CDR1 MNHEY, CDR2 SMNVEV (reference sequence). The CDR3 length is 14 residues. The CDR3 loop reads CASRSRPSPDTQYF. The CDR3 DNA reads TGTGCCAGCAGGAGTCGTCCCTCCCCAGATACGCAGTATTTT.

This sequence joins TRBV29-1 and TRBJ1-1; no clear D. V gave up 4 bases and J gave up 1 base, with 4 bases separating them. CDR3 length: 11 amino acids. Per germline, CDR1 SQVTM and CDR2 ANQGSEA. DNA of the CDR3: TGCAGCGTTGGGGCGAACACTGAAGCTTTCTTT. Protein product: CSVGANTEAFF.

This chain connects TRBV9 to TRBJ2-3, with a tentative D call TRBD2 (5 bases). The germline V gene has CDR1 SGDLS and CDR2 YYNGEE. The ends were cut back, 1 base at V and 8 bases at J, with 11 bases in the middle. This CDR3 comprises 13 residues. The CDR3 nucleotides are TGTGCCAGCAGCGTAAAACTAGTTAGTACGCAGTATTTT. Protein sequence: CASSVKLVSTQYF.

This clone was counted a single time. This chain joins TRBV6-5 and TRBJ1-5, with D possibly matching TRBD1 (6 bases). Per germline, CDR1 MNHEY and CDR2 SVGAGI. V shed 2 bases and J shed 1 base, with 12 bases lying between them. The CDR3 runs 16 residues. The CDR3 nucleotides read TGTGCCAGCAGTTACGATCGACAGGAGAGCAATCAGCCCCAGCATTTT. Its translation: CASSYDRQESNQPQHF.

The J gene is TRBJ2-1, the V gene TRBV27, with 9 bases lining up with TRBD1. Germline V gene sequence: CDR1 MNHEY, CDR2 SMNVEV (reference sequence). V dropped 3 bases and J dropped 4; count of bases not matched to a gene: 4. This CDR3 has 15 amino acids. CDR3 in amino acids: CASSLDRGEYNEQFF. CDR3 coding DNA: TGTGCCAGCAGTTTGGACAGGGGCGAGTACAATGAGCAGTTCTTC.

The chain joins TRBV7-3 to TRBJ2-3; D perhaps matches TRBD2 (6 bases). With 5 bases removed from V and 6 bases from J, the gap between germline ends came to 12 bases. This CDR3 comprises 13 residues. Looked up from germline, CDR1 is SGHTA and CDR2 is FQGTGA. CDR3: CASSLTRSDTQYF. The CDR3 nucleotides are TGTGCCAGCAGCCTGACTAGATCCGATACGCAGTATTTT.

V gene TRBV2 combines with J gene TRBJ2-1; 8 nucleotides match TRBD2. The CDR3 is 15 residues long. Germline values: CDR1 SNHLY, CDR2 FYNNEI. V was pared by 3 bases and J by 5 bases, with 6 bases of the junction left unmatched. CDR3 residues: CASSDGGAYHNEQFF. The CDR3 bases are TGTGCCAGCAGTGACGGGGGGGCTTACCACAATGAGCAGTTCTTC.

This chain joins TRBV7-8 and TRBJ1-1; the match to TRBD1 covers 8 bases. The CDR3 totals 14 residues. CDR1 and CDR2 from the germline V gene are SGHVS and FQNEAQ. Germline trimming cut 0 bases from V and 6 bases from J; bases unmatched to any gene: 3. The CDR3 sequence: CASSLARGLAEAFF. In nucleotides, the CDR3 is TGTGCCAGCAGCTTAGCCAGGGGGCTCGCTGAAGCTTTCTTT.

This clone appeared a few times. The V gene is TRBV6-4, the J gene TRBJ2-1; 10 positions agree with TRBD2. This CDR3 has 15 residues. V lost 5 bases to trimming and J lost 6 bases; unmatched junction nucleotides: 7. The V gene's germline CDR1 is MRHNA and CDR2 SNTAGT. CDR3 residues: CASSREREGGNEQFF. The CDR3 nucleotides read TGTGCCAGCAGTAGGGAGCGGGAGGGCGGCAATGAGCAGTTCTTC.

J is TRBJ2-7 and V is TRBV7-3; TRBD2 matches at 13 bases. This CDR3 region has 20 residues. Germline CDR1 is SGHTA and CDR2 is FQGTGA. V lost 2 bases, J lost 1 base, and 14 bases stayed unmatched. The CDR3 coding sequence is TGTGCCAGCAGCTTACTACCCTCCCGGGGACTAGCGGGACTGTCCTACGAGCAGTACTTC. Encoded protein: CASSLLPSRGLAGLSYEQYF.

This clone was seen more than once but under ten times. The same CDR3 is also encoded by other DNA sequences in this sample. V gene TRBV5-4 combines with J gene TRBJ2-7, with D possibly being TRBD1 (5 bases). Between the trimmed V and J ends, which lost 0 bases and 4 bases, there was a span of 5 bases. The CDR3 is 12 residues long. CDR1 and CDR2 from the germline V gene are SGHNT and YYREEE (reference sequence). The CDR3 reads CASSLDRYEQYF. The CDR3 nucleotides are TGTGCCAGCAGCTTGGACAGGTACGAGCAGTACTTC. Looking up the rest from reference TRBV5-4 and TRBJ2-7 gives the full variable domain: ETGVTQSPTHLIKTRGQQVTLRCSSQSGHNTVSWYQQALGQGPQFIFQYYREEENGRGNFPPRFSGLQFPNYSSELNVNALELDDSALYLCASSLDRYEQYFGPGTRLTVT.

The chain couples TRBV28 to TRBJ2-1; D is possibly TRBD2 (6 bases). The CDR3 sequence is 13 residues long. Germline V gene sequence: CDR1 MDHEN, CDR2 SYDVKM. The V end was cut by 6 bases, the J end by 10 bases, with 16 bases between. The CDR3 loop reads CASRSTAREEQFF. In nucleotides, the CDR3 is TGTGCCAGCAGATCGACAGCTCGGGAGGAGCAGTTCTTC. Looking up the rest from reference TRBV28 and TRBJ2-1 gives the full variable domain: DVKVTQSSRYLVKRTGEKVFLECVQDMDHENMFWYRQDPGLGLRLIYFSYDVKMKEKGDIPEGYSVSREKKERFSLILESASTNQTSMYLCASRSTAREEQFFGPGTRLTVL.

With regard to this clone: The junction shows a germline mismatch at one end, possibly a read error. This chain links TRBV7-3 with TRBJ2-1, with a tentative D call TRBD2 (6 bases). Germline CDR1 reads SGHTA; CDR2 reads FQGTGA. The CDR3 is made up of 15 amino acids. In DNA, the CDR3 is TGTGCCAGCAGCGTAACACGGGGGATACACAATGAGCAGTTCTTC. Amino acids: CASSVTRGIHNEQFF.

This chain links TRBV6-5 with TRBJ1-4; D is possibly TRBD1 (5 bases). This CDR3 has 15 amino acids. CDR1 MNHEY and CDR2 SVGAGI come from the germline V gene. The ends were cut back, 4 bases at V and 4 bases at J, with 13 bases in the middle. This chain's CDR3 is CASSSPRGVNEKLFF. Written as DNA, the CDR3 is TGTGCCAGCAGTTCCCCTCGGGGGGTTAATGAAAAACTGTTTTTT.